The present T cell receptor beta chain was sequenced within a study of cytomegalovirus exposure and HLA in healthy donors. The wider study: The roughly 120 million unique TCR beta sequences, from roughly 170 million T cells, were found by an earlier analysis.

It was with 60 Vbeta and 13 Jbeta primers that the PCR ran. Generated by immunoSEQ multiplex PCR, the TCRdb table keeps only in-frame clones and is missing some. The sample yields about 120,000 clones, 83% seen once. The study's findings and limits: For TCR beta chains, V- and J-gene trimming was later linked to a missense DCLRE1C variant.

Of note for this clone: Its antigen is not identified.

Germline assignment: CDR1 LGHNA and CDR2 YSLEER. The V and J ends lost 0 bases and 0 bases, in that order; junction bases with no gene match: 11. The CDR3 consists of 18 residues. This sequence was found in a middle-aged woman in good health and CMV-seropositive. The chain links TRBV4-3 to TRBJ2-7; 7 nucleotides line up with TRBD1. The sample comprised PBMCs. CDR3 nucleotides: TGCGCCAGCAGCCAAGATAAGTCTTGGGGGACAGACTCCTACGAGCAGTACTTC. This encodes CASSQDKSWGTDSYEQYF.